The TCR beta chain described here comes from a study of shared clonotypes between healthy human individuals. The germline V gene encodes CDR1 MDHEN and CDR2 SYDVKM. This CDR3 comprises 15 residues. The V and J ends lost 7 bases and 1 base, in that order; junction bases with no gene match: 7. Study outcomes and limitations: Among donors, clonotype sharing was expected to be affected by sequencing depth.

About this clone itself: Its antigen is not known.

Here immunoSEQ multiplex PCR was the method, and the copy in TCRdb shows in-frame clones only, minus some. Of under 600,000 clones in the sample, approximately 95% were seen once. The source is a woman between 25 and 40 years old in good health. This chain uses TRBV28 with TRBJ2-7; TRBD2 matches 10 bases. Sequencing used naive CD4+ T cells sorted from blood. Subset of the sample: CD45RA+ positively selected. CDR3 DNA: TGTGCCAGCACCTCAGGACTAGCGGTTTCCTACGAGCAGTACTTC. It is translated as CASTSGLAVSYEQYF.